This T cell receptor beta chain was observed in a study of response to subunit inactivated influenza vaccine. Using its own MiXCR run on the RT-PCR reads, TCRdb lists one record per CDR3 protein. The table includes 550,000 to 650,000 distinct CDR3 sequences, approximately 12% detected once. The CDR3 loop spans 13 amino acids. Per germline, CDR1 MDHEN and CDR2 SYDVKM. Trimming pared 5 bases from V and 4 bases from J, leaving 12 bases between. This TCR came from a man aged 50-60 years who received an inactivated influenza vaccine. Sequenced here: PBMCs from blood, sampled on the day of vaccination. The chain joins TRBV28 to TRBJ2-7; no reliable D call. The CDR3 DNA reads TGTGCCAGCAGTCTATCGACCAGGTACGAGCAGTACTTC. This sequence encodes CASSLSTRYEQYF.